Following are 14 T cell receptor beta chains from one sample sequenced in a study of T cells after yellow fever vaccination. TCRdb recomputed calls from the 5' RACE reads with MiXCR, one row per CDR3 protein. The data contain 250,000 to 400,000 distinct CDR3 sequences, 3.5% to 4.5% of them seen just once; the ten biggest clones take up roughly a fifth. The specimen was PBMCs, collected 15 days after the yellow fever booster vaccination. These receptor sequences come from a man aged 18 to 29 who received the YFV17D yellow fever vaccine.

The genes are TRBV5-1 and TRBJ2-3; D call uncertain. The CDR3 contains 12 residues. CDR1 SGHRS and CDR2 YFSETQ come from the germline V gene. Trimming pared 6 bases from V and 6 bases from J, leaving 11 bases between. The chain's CDR3 is CASTSRRDTQYF. As DNA, the CDR3 is TGCGCCAGCACCTCCCGGCGGGATACGCAGTATTTT.

This clonotype showed up many times. V is TRBV12-3 or TRBV12-4 and J is TRBJ2-6; the D is unclear. V lost 4 bases to trimming and J lost 4 bases, with 11 bases between them. The CDR3 runs 15 residues. CDR3 sequence: CASSSQPTGANVLTF. CDR3 DNA sequence: TGTGCCAGCAGTTCTCAGCCCACCGGGGCCAACGTCCTGACTTTC.

J is TRBJ2-3 and V is TRBV24-1, with TRBD1 identical over 10 bases. Losses at the gene ends were 5 bases for V and 6 bases for J; bases not matched to a gene: 10. This CDR3 comprises 16 residues. Looked up from germline, CDR1 is KGHDR and CDR2 is SFDVKD. The CDR3 region is CATSVPRTGGSDTQYF. The CDR3 DNA follows: TGTGCCACCAGTGTTCCGAGGACAGGGGGATCGGATACGCAGTATTTT.

This clonotype showed up many times. This chain connects TRBV7-8 to TRBJ1-2, with 10 bases aligning to TRBD1. The V and J ends lost 4 bases and 4 bases, in that order; junction bases with no gene match: 9. The CDR3 is 16 amino acids. The germline CDR1 and CDR2 sequences are SGHVS and FQNEAQ. CDR3 nucleotides: TGTGCCAGCAGCTCGGGACAGGGGTTTCGCGTCTATGGCTACACCTTC. Amino acids: CASSSGQGFRVYGYTF.

The CDR3 nucleotides read TGTGCCAGTAGTATGCTCCAGGGGGCGGGGGAGACCCAGTACTTC. This gives the protein CASSMLQGAGETQYF. The rearrangement uses TRBV19 and TRBJ2-5, with TRBD1 matching over 8 bases. CDR3 length: 15 amino acids. Germline assignment: CDR1 LNHDA and CDR2 SQIVND (reference sequence). The junction had 8 bases not matched to a gene; V was cut back by 3 bases and J by 5 bases.

Only a few counts were recorded for this clonotype. The gene calls are TRBV5-1 and TRBJ2-5; D remains ambiguous. Germline V gene sequence: CDR1 SGHRS, CDR2 YFSETQ. The CDR3 runs to 15 residues. Trimming pared 0 bases from V and 3 bases from J, leaving 12 bases between. The CDR3 region is CASSLAPGSEETQYF. The CDR3 DNA reads as TGCGCCAGCAGCTTGGCTCCAGGCTCGGAAGAGACCCAGTACTTC.

There are many counts of this clonotype. The V gene is TRBV7-9, the J gene TRBJ2-1, with 11 positions matching TRBD2. Germline V gene sequence: CDR1 SEHNR, CDR2 FQNEAQ (reference sequence). The CDR3 covers 14 residues. V lost 6 bases to trimming and J lost 4 bases; unmatched junction nucleotides: 2. The CDR3 is CASRPSGGYNEQFF. CDR3 in DNA: TGTGCCAGCAGGCCTAGCGGGGGGTACAATGAGCAGTTCTTC.

The CDR3 DNA reads as TGTGCCAGCAGCCAAGTGCGTAGCGGGGGCCCGCAAAATCCCACAGATACGCAGTATTTT. The encoded protein is CASSQVRSGGPQNPTDTQYF. The chain has TRBV14 and TRBJ2-3, with TRBD2 matching 9 bases. V lost 1 base and J lost 2; bases outside the gene matches: 16. In germline, CDR1 is SGHDN, CDR2 FVKESK. This CDR3 is 20 amino acids long.

The chain carries TRBV7-9 and TRBJ2-3; D is uncertain. CDR3 length: 13 amino acids. Germline V lookup: CDR1 SEHNR, CDR2 FQNEAQ (reference sequence). Trimming shortened V by 0 bases and J by 4 bases, and 5 bases separated the two germline ends. CDR3 in DNA: TGTGCCAGCAGCTTAGCAAAATCAGATACGCAGTATTTT. It specifies CASSLAKSDTQYF.

This clonotype was picked up a small number of times. The CDR3 reads CASRGQHGYGYTF. The CDR3 nucleotides are TGTGCCAGCAGAGGACAACACGGCTATGGCTACACCTTC. This rearrangement joins TRBV27 to TRBJ1-2, with TRBD1 as a possible D gene (5 bases). This CDR3 region has 13 residues. Trimming took off 6 bases at V and 4 bases at J, with 12 bases between the two ends. Germline values: CDR1 MNHEY, CDR2 SMNVEV (reference sequence).

V is TRBV6-5 and J is TRBJ1-2; D might be TRBD1 (5 bases). This CDR3 region has 14 residues. V gave up 4 bases and J gave up 8 bases, with 17 bases separating them. Germline V CDR1 and CDR2: MNHEY, SVGAGI. CDR3 in DNA: TGTGCCAGCAGTTTAACAGGTCCTTGGAGGGGCTACACCTTC. Translated: CASSLTGPWRGYTF.

This clonotype was observed at least ten times. V is TRBV5-6 and J is TRBJ2-5; D perhaps matches TRBD1 (5 bases). Trimming removed 4 bases from V and 5 bases from J, with 18 bases in between. The CDR3 extends over 15 amino acids. CDR1 is SGHDT, CDR2 YYEEEE, per germline. The CDR3 loop reads CASSRRAQSWETQYF. CDR3 nucleotide sequence: TGTGCCAGCAGCCGCAGGGCCCAGAGTTGGGAGACCCAGTACTTC.

This clonotype showed up many times. The chain employs TRBV7-2 and TRBJ2-5, with TRBD1 matching 7 bases. Trimming took 5 bases from V and 2 from J; bases not matched to a gene: 14. The CDR3 extends over 17 amino acids. CDR1 SGHTA and CDR2 FQGNSA come from the germline V gene. The CDR3 region has the DNA TGTGCCAGCAGCCACGACAGGGTGTCCCCTGATCAAGAGACCCAGTACTTC. It specifies CASSHDRVSPDQETQYF.

The sample holds many counts of this clonotype. V gene TRBV12-3 or TRBV12-4 combines with J gene TRBJ1-1, with D unclear. CDR3 length: 12 amino acids. V lost 4 bases and J 4 bases, leaving 7 bases between the germline ends. CDR3 in amino acids: CASSYVSTEAFF. The CDR3 nucleotides read TGTGCCAGCAGTTACGTAAGCACTGAAGCTTTCTTT.